This TCR beta chain originates from a study of blood T cell repertoires in COVID-19. At the level of the study: PBMCs, B-cell-depleted T cells, or T cells were the source of the cDNA or gDNA that made up the material.

Germline V CDR1 and CDR2: PRHDT, FYEKMQ (reference sequence). This CDR3 contains 16 residues. The junction had 4 bases not matched to a gene; V was cut back by 2 bases and J by 0 bases. Participants were aged roughly 18 to 90 years from approximately 23 US areas. Participants reported their clinical history, and cohort assignment relied on those reports. Original analysis: Amplification with reference gene primers provided the estimates of nucleated cell counts. Clones were read by immunoSEQ multiplex PCR, and TCRdb kept only the in-frame ones, dropping some. The V and J calls and the clone size are those of that table, but D and trimming were determined from the DNA. The table has 180,000 or so clones, approximately 92% seen once.

The rearrangement uses TRBV13 and TRBJ2-3, with 8 nucleotides matching TRBD2. This clonotype was obtained from a woman between 40 and 55 years old with acute COVID-19. Sequenced material: PBMCs or T cells enriched from blood (not recorded which). CDR3 region: CASSLRRGGSTDTQYF. DNA of the CDR3: TGTGCCAGCAGCTTACGACGGGGGGGGAGCACAGATACGCAGTATTTT.